Listed here are 27 T cell receptor beta chains from one sample, sequenced in a study of T-cell reconstitution after alpha-beta-depleted transplantation in children. During its preparation, the TCRbeta library received unique molecular identifiers. TCRdb passed the PCR reads through MiXCR, listing each CDR3 protein once. The repertoire holds almost 250,000 distinct CDR3 sequences, over 20% seen once, with 2% to 3% in the top ten. The input for sequencing was PBMCs, taken before TCRalphabeta/CD19-depleted stem cell transplant. These receptors were taken from a girl aged 2 to 10 with Fanconi anemia, due to receive a stem cell transplant.

V is TRBV4-1 and J is TRBJ1-1, with 7 bases lining up with TRBD1. The length of the CDR3 is 20 residues. The J segment lost 1 base and the V segment lost 0 bases, leaving 17 bases of the junction unmatched. Germline V gene data show CDR1 as MGHRA and CDR2 as YSYEKL. The CDR3 region is CASSQEVGGQGVFGNTEAFF. The CDR3 DNA follows: TGCGCCAGCAGCCAAGAGGTGGGCGGGCAGGGGGTTTTTGGGAACACTGAAGCTTTCTTT.

This clonotype occurred many times. This rearrangement joins TRBV20-1 to TRBJ2-5, with 10 nucleotides matching TRBD2. The germline CDR1 and CDR2 sequences are DFQATT and SNEGSKA (reference sequence). The CDR3 length is 16 residues. J lost 5 bases, V lost 0 bases, and 9 bases had no gene match. Here the CDR3 DNA reads TGCAGTGCTAGAGATCCTAGCGGGAGAGTTTTCGAGACCCAGTACTTC. Translating it yields CSARDPSGRVFETQYF.

The table lists this clonotype with a few counts. The rearrangement joins TRBV29-1 to TRBJ2-3, with 10 bases lining up with TRBD2. V gave up 7 bases and J gave up 4 bases; unmatched junction bases: 8. The CDR3 totals 14 residues. CDR1 is SQVTM, CDR2 ANQGSEA, per germline. In nucleotides, the CDR3 is TGCAGCGGGTCCGGGACTAGCGAAGCAGATACGCAGTATTTT. Protein: CSGSGTSEADTQYF.

This clonotype appeared many times. The J gene is TRBJ2-1, the V gene TRBV28; weak D call: TRBD2 (5 bases). Looked up from germline, CDR1 is MDHEN and CDR2 is SYDVKM. The CDR3 extends over 15 amino acids. V lost 1 base and J lost 4, with 11 bases in between. The chain's CDR3 is CASSLLAGLYNEQFF. The CDR3 DNA sequence: TGTGCCAGCAGTTTATTGGCCGGACTGTACAATGAGCAGTTCTTC.

This clonotype came up a few times. The rearrangement joins TRBV6-6 to TRBJ2-7; D not resolved. Germline values: CDR1 MNHNY, CDR2 SVGAGI (reference sequence). The CDR3 contains 12 residues. Trimming stripped 0 bases from V and 4 bases from J, with 4 bases between. The CDR3 coding sequence is TGTGCCAGCAGTTACTCGTTTTACGAGCAGTACTTC. The encoded protein is CASSYSFYEQYF.

Note on this clonotype: This may stem from a read error, because a much larger clone lies one nucleotide away. The V call is TRBV29-1, the J call TRBJ2-7; possibly TRBD1 for D (5 bases). The germline V and J ends were trimmed by 7 bases and 2 bases, with 15 bases remaining between them. From germline, CDR1 is SQVTM and CDR2 ANQGSEA. The length of the CDR3 is 13 residues. CDR3 residues: CSAAQGQAYEQYF. CDR3 DNA: TGCAGCGCTGCGCAGGGCCAGGCCTACGAGCAGTACTTC.

At least ten counts were recorded for this clonotype. The genes are TRBV29-1 and TRBJ2-7; TRBD2 matches 15 bases. The CDR3 is 14 residues long. Germline CDR1 and CDR2: SQVTM and ANQGSEA. V was pared by 7 bases and J by 1 base, with 2 bases of the junction left unmatched. The DNA for the CDR3 is TGCAGCGATGGGACTAGCGGGAGGTCCTACGAGCAGTACTTC. Translation: CSDGTSGRSYEQYF.

There are many counts of this clonotype. This chain joins TRBV6-6 and TRBJ2-3; D remains ambiguous. Between the trimmed V and J ends, which lost 4 bases and 6 bases, there was a span of 11 bases. The V gene's germline CDR1 is MNHNY and CDR2 SVGAGI (reference sequence). This CDR3 spans 13 amino acids. The CDR3 loop reads CASSSGPRDTQYF. CDR3 DNA: TGTGCCAGCAGTTCCGGACCGCGGGATACGCAGTATTTT.

V and J are TRBV28 and TRBJ2-1; 10 nucleotides line up with TRBD2. Germline V gives CDR1 MDHEN, CDR2 SYDVKM. V shed 1 base and J 2 bases; nucleotides not matched to a gene: 5. CDR3 length equals 17 residues. CDR3 sequence reads: CASSLFPGTSAYNEQFF. CDR3 nucleotide sequence: TGTGCCAGCAGTTTATTCCCCGGGACTAGCGCCTACAATGAGCAGTTCTTC. The full variable domain, completed using reference TRBV28 and TRBJ2-1, is DVKVTQSSRYLVKRTGEKVFLECVQDMDHENMFWYRQDPGLGLRLIYFSYDVKMKEKGDIPEGYSVSREKKERFSLILESASTNQTSMYLCASSLFPGTSAYNEQFFGPGTRLTVL.

At least ten counts were recorded for this clonotype. The genes are TRBV29-1 and TRBJ2-4; possibly TRBD2 for D (6 bases). The CDR3 is 10 amino acids. Trimming shortened V by 3 bases and J by 9 bases, and 6 bases separated the two germline ends. Germline V gene data show CDR1 as SQVTM and CDR2 as ANQGSEA. CDR3 bases: TGCAGCGTTGAGGAGGGCATTCAGTACTTC. Amino acid sequence: CSVEEGIQYF.

Ten or more counts support this clonotype. The V call is TRBV5-1, the J call TRBJ2-1; TRBD1 or TRBD2 may be the D gene (5 bases each). The CDR3 length is 12 residues. The V end was cut by 3 bases, the J end by 7 bases, with 8 bases between. Germline V gene sequence: CDR1 SGHRS, CDR2 YFSETQ. The CDR3, as DNA: TGCGCCAGCAGCTGGGACGGTAATGAGCAGTTCTTC. It encodes CASSWDGNEQFF.

The J gene is TRBJ2-7, the V gene TRBV11-2, with D possibly being TRBD1 (6 bases). Trimming removed 0 bases at V and 6 bases at J, with 9 bases between. Looked up from germline, CDR1 is SGHAT and CDR2 is FQNNGV. This CDR3 has 13 residues. In DNA, the CDR3 is TGTGCCAGCAGCTTAGATCAGGGGCGCGAGCAGTACTTC. As protein: CASSLDQGREQYF.

The J gene is TRBJ2-1, the V gene TRBV5-3, with 8 bases aligning to TRBD2. Being an ORF, TRBV5-3 has a function that is uncertain. V shed 3 bases, J shed 0 bases, and the junction held 11 bases outside the gene matches. The CDR3 length is 18 residues. Written as DNA, the CDR3 is TGTGCCAGAAGCTCCTCTACTAGCGGAAGTAGCTCCTACAATGAGCAGTTCTTC. Amino acid sequence: CARSSSTSGSSSYNEQFF.

This clonotype was picked up a small number of times. The rearrangement joins TRBV20-1 to TRBJ2-4; 7 nucleotides align to TRBD1. Germline V lookup: CDR1 DFQATT, CDR2 SNEGSKA (reference sequence). The CDR3 runs to 14 residues. After removal of 1 base from V and 9 bases from J, the junction contained 9 bases not matched to a gene. DNA for the CDR3: TGCAGTGCTAGAGGGGGACAGCCGCAGGGCATTCAGTACTTC. This translates into CSARGGQPQGIQYF.

In this sample, this clonotype turned up many times. The chain joins TRBV7-3 to TRBJ2-1; possible D gene TRBD2, 5 bases. Germline V gene sequence: CDR1 SGHTA, CDR2 FQGTGA. V lost 3 bases, J lost 2 bases, and 11 bases lay in between. The CDR3 runs 15 residues. The DNA for the CDR3 is TGTGCCAGCAGCTTTGACGGGATCACCTACAATGAGCAGTTCTTC. As protein: CASSFDGITYNEQFF.

In its sample, this clonotype was seen a few times. The V gene is TRBV5-1, the J gene TRBJ2-1; tentative D call: TRBD2 (5 bases). This CDR3 has 15 amino acids. Trimming stripped 4 bases from V and 4 bases from J, with 15 bases between. Germline V gene data show CDR1 as SGHRS and CDR2 as YFSETQ. The CDR3 loop reads CASSPEGLTYNEQFF. The CDR3 nucleotides read TGCGCCAGCAGCCCCGAGGGCCTTACGTACAATGAGCAGTTCTTC.

In this sample, this clonotype turned up many times. The chain has TRBV29-1 and TRBJ1-1; TRBD1 agrees at 7 bases. Germline values: CDR1 SQVTM, CDR2 ANQGSEA. V shed 7 bases and J 4 bases; nucleotides not matched to a gene: 6. This CDR3 is 12 amino acids long. In nucleotides, the CDR3 is TGCAGCGGTACACAGGGGATCACTGAAGCTTTCTTT. This translates into CSGTQGITEAFF.

A few counts support this clonotype. The chain carries TRBV25-1 and TRBJ2-1; D might be TRBD2 (5 bases). This CDR3 is 15 amino acids long. Germline assignment: CDR1 MGHDK and CDR2 SYGVNS. V dropped 0 bases and J dropped 2 bases, with 8 bases sitting between them. The CDR3 DNA is TGTGCCAGCAGTGAATATCTCGGGACCTACAATGAGCAGTTCTTC. This encodes CASSEYLGTYNEQFF.

This clonotype has a count of ten or more. V gene TRBV6-6 combines with J gene TRBJ1-4; D ambiguous. The V gene's germline CDR1 is MNHNY and CDR2 SVGAGI (reference sequence). The CDR3 contains 11 residues. Trimming removed 2 bases from V and 8 bases from J, with 3 bases in between. Written as DNA, the CDR3 is TGTGCCAGCAGTTACCGGGAAAAACTGTTTTTT. This encodes CASSYREKLFF.

This clonotype has a handful of counts. The genes are TRBV27 and TRBJ2-7, with TRBD2 as a possible D gene (6 bases). Trimming removed 1 base from V and 0 bases from J, with 13 bases in between. CDR3 length equals 16 residues. Per the germline V gene, CDR1 is MNHEY and CDR2 is SMNVEV (reference sequence). The CDR3 sequence is CASSLYPAGLSYEQYF. The DNA of the CDR3 is TGTGCCAGCAGTTTATATCCAGCGGGTCTCTCCTACGAGCAGTACTTC.

This clonotype has a count of ten or more. This sequence joins TRBV20-1 and TRBJ1-2; D call uncertain. This CDR3 is 11 amino acids long. Between the trimmed V and J ends, which lost 2 bases and 2 bases, there was a span of 3 bases. The germline gives CDR1 DFQATT, CDR2 SNEGSKA (reference sequence). The CDR3 DNA follows: TGCAGTGCTAGACAAAACTATGGCTACACCTTC. Protein: CSARQNYGYTF.

Only a few counts were recorded for this clonotype. CDR3 coding DNA: TGTGCCAGCAATGGACTAGGAAGCTCCTACGAGCAGTACTTC. It codes for CASNGLGSSYEQYF. V is TRBV6-2 or TRBV6-3 and J is TRBJ2-7; TRBD2 matches 7 bases. The CDR3 is 14 residues long. Germline V gene sequence: CDR1 MNHEY, CDR2 SVGEGT. After removal of 7 bases from V and 0 bases from J, the junction contained 6 bases not matched to a gene.

This chain links TRBV29-1 with TRBJ2-1; 12 nucleotides match TRBD2. Unmatched junction bases numbered 6, after V lost 7 bases and J lost 8 bases. CDR3 length: 13 amino acids. Germline V gene sequence: CDR1 SQVTM, CDR2 ANQGSEA. The CDR3 region has the DNA TGCAGCGCCGACGGACTAGCGGGACATGAGCAGTTCTTC. It is translated as CSADGLAGHEQFF.

This clonotype appeared many times. The genes are TRBV20-1 and TRBJ2-5; TRBD2 agrees at 8 bases. The CDR3 runs to 13 residues. J was trimmed by 2 bases and V by 6 bases; bases with no gene match: 5. Germline V gives CDR1 DFQATT, CDR2 SNEGSKA (reference sequence). The CDR3 region is CSALKRGQETQYF. CDR3 nucleotides: TGCAGTGCCCTAAAGCGGGGGCAAGAGACCCAGTACTTC.

This clonotype was picked up a small number of times. V and J are TRBV10-3 and TRBJ2-6; 8 positions agree with TRBD2. The ends lost 3 bases at V and 0 bases at J; junction bases unmatched: 4. Germline V gives CDR1 ENHRY, CDR2 SYGVKD. This CDR3 has 17 residues. The DNA for the CDR3 is TGTGCCATCAGTGACTCAACTAGCGGCTCTGGGGCCAACGTCCTGACTTTC. Encoded protein: CAISDSTSGSGANVLTF.

This clonotype was found many times. J is TRBJ2-7 and V is TRBV29-1, with D perhaps assigned TRBD1 or TRBD2 (5 bases each). Germline assignment: CDR1 SQVTM and CDR2 ANQGSEA. Trimming stripped 7 bases from V and 6 bases from J, with 19 bases between. The CDR3 loop spans 13 amino acids. CDR3 nucleotide sequence: TGCAGCGCTGGGGGTAGGGGTGGGTCCGAGCAGTACTTC. It specifies CSAGGRGGSEQYF.

J is TRBJ2-7 and V is TRBV6-1; weak D call: TRBD1 (6 bases). Germline V gives CDR1 MNHNS, CDR2 SASEGT. CDR3 length equals 16 residues. The V end lost 6 bases, the J end lost 3 bases, and 21 bases lay between the germline ends. The CDR3 DNA reads TGTGCCAGCAGAAAACCGAGGACAGCCGATCTCTACGAGCAGTACTTC. It specifies CASRKPRTADLYEQYF.